A single sample is the source of the 31 T cell receptor beta chains below, sequenced in a study of blood T cell repertoires in COVID-19 (dated by TCRdb to about 2020). The library came from the immunoSEQ multiplex PCR assay. TCRdb provides this immuneACCESS table in a form limited to in-frame rearrangements. Some clones are lacking; in checked studies, under half of them reflect an unresolved V gene, and why the rest are absent is not known. The sample contains tens of thousands of clones, 80% to 90% of them found a single time. Of the sample, more than 25% is held by the ten largest clones. Source material: peripheral blood. These receptors came from a woman older than 75 with COVID-19, enrolled during active disease.

The J gene is TRBJ2-7, the V gene TRBV19, with TRBD1 matching 7 bases. The V gene end was trimmed by 1 base and the J gene end by 2 bases; junction bases not matched to a gene: 5. This CDR3 comprises 15 residues. Germline values: CDR1 LNHDA, CDR2 SQIVND (reference sequence). The CDR3 here is CASSIVGTATYEQYF. The CDR3 DNA sequence: TGTGCCAGTAGTATAGTTGGGACAGCGACCTACGAGCAGTACTTC.

The chain uses TRBV2 and TRBJ1-6; 8 bases are a match to TRBD1. The V gene end was trimmed by 6 bases and the J gene end by 5 bases; junction bases not matched to a gene: 9. Germline V CDR1 and CDR2: SNHLY, FYNNEI. CDR3 length: 16 amino acids. CDR3 sequence: CASRLVGTGHNSPLHF. As DNA, the CDR3 is TGTGCCAGCAGGCTCGTAGGGACAGGCCATAATTCACCCCTCCACTTT.

This chain uses TRBV4-2 with TRBJ1-1; weak D call: TRBD1 (6 bases). This CDR3 region has 15 residues. Germline CDR1 LGHNA, CDR2 YNFKEQ. V shed 2 bases and J shed 1 base, with 11 bases lying between them. CDR3 DNA sequence: TGTGCCAGCAGCCAATCTGTGGACAGGAACACTGAAGCTTTCTTT. Translating it yields CASSQSVDRNTEAFF.

The chain has TRBV7-3 and TRBJ2-5, with 10 bases fitting TRBD2. The CDR3 contains 15 residues. Germline CDR1 is SGHTA and CDR2 is FQGTGA. The V segment lost 2 bases and the J segment 5 bases; nucleotides outside the gene matches: 5. CDR3 sequence: CASSLEAGGRETQYF. Written as DNA, the CDR3 is TGTGCCAGCAGCTTAGAAGCGGGGGGGCGCGAGACCCAGTACTTC.

The chain has TRBV6-1 and TRBJ1-5, with TRBD1 matching 7 bases. V gave up 2 bases and J gave up 6 bases; unmatched junction bases: 10. Germline CDR1 is MNHNS and CDR2 is SASEGT. The CDR3 runs to 16 residues. The DNA for the CDR3 is TGTGCCAGCAGTGAACGTATGACAGGGAGACGTCAGCCCCAGCATTTT. As protein: CASSERMTGRRQPQHF.

This chain links TRBV27 with TRBJ2-7, with 9 bases aligning to TRBD1. The CDR3 runs to 14 residues. V trimming: 2 bases; J trimming: 7 bases; junction bases outside the gene matches: 6. Germline V gene lookup returns CDR1 MNHEY and CDR2 SMNVEV (reference sequence). The CDR3 loop is CASSLPGQGQEQYF. The DNA for the CDR3 is TGTGCCAGCAGTTTACCGGGACAGGGTCAAGAGCAGTACTTC.

The chain has TRBV9 and TRBJ1-4, with D possibly matching TRBD1 (6 bases). Germline lookup yields CDR1 SGDLS and CDR2 YYNGEE. V was cut by 4 bases and J by 3 bases, with 13 bases left in between. The CDR3 extends over 15 amino acids. CDR3 in amino acids: CASSPAGASNEKLFF. The CDR3 bases are TGTGCCAGCAGCCCAGCGGGGGCTTCTAATGAAAAACTGTTTTTT.

The CDR3 loop is CARGQDTEAFF. CDR3 coding DNA: TGTGCCAGAGGACAGGACACTGAAGCTTTCTTT. The chain uses TRBV6-5 and TRBJ1-1, with TRBD1 identical over 7 bases. With 9 bases clipped from V and 3 bases from J, the junction kept 1 base outside the gene matches. CDR1 is MNHEY, CDR2 SVGAGI, per germline. The CDR3 runs to 11 residues.

This clone has a single count. The CDR3 loop reads CASGPTGVGYTF. The CDR3 nucleotides read TGTGCCAGCGGGCCGACAGGGGTTGGCTACACCTTC. V gene TRBV27 combines with J gene TRBJ1-2, with 8 bases lining up with TRBD1. There are 12 residues in the CDR3. V was clipped by 8 bases and J by 7 bases; unmatched bases: 6. Germline CDR1 is MNHEY and CDR2 is SMNVEV (reference sequence).

The J gene is TRBJ2-1, the V gene TRBV4-1; D not resolved. The CDR3 runs to 15 residues. CDR1 and CDR2 (germline): MGHRA, YSYEKL. V shed 0 bases and J shed 9 bases, with 15 bases lying between them. The CDR3 DNA follows: TGCGCCAGCAGCCAAGATGAGGCAGTTTTAAGTGAGCAGTTCTTC. Its protein is CASSQDEAVLSEQFF.

The J gene is TRBJ1-4, the V gene TRBV3-1 (or the pseudogene TRBV3-2), with TRBD1 as a possible D gene (5 bases). The CDR3 spans 16 residues. Trimming removed 2 bases at V and 2 bases at J, with 12 bases between. The germline gives CDR1 LGHDT, CDR2 YNNKEL (reference sequence). CDR3 coding DNA: TGTGCCAGCAGCCAACAAGCGACAGTGACTAATGAAAAACTGTTTTTT. This encodes CASSQQATVTNEKLFF.

The V call is TRBV3-1 (or the pseudogene TRBV3-2), the J call TRBJ1-5; D perhaps matches TRBD1 (5 bases). Deletions cut 1 base from V and 5 bases from J, with 6 bases between. This CDR3 comprises 13 residues. Germline V lookup: CDR1 LGHDT, CDR2 YNNKEL (reference sequence). The CDR3 sequence is CASSQVRDQPQHF. The CDR3, as DNA: TGTGCCAGCAGCCAAGTCAGGGATCAGCCCCAGCATTTT.

This clone was counted between two and nine times. The chain couples TRBV5-1 to TRBJ2-3; weak D call: TRBD2 (5 bases). This CDR3 spans 15 amino acids. The V gene lost 3 bases and the J gene lost 0 bases, with 11 bases spanning the gap. Germline assignment: CDR1 SGHRS and CDR2 YFSETQ. In nucleotides, the CDR3 is TGCGCCAGCAGCTCGATACGGGGTAGCACAGATACGCAGTATTTT. This encodes CASSSIRGSTDTQYF.

The CDR3 nucleotides are TGTGCCAGCAGCGAATCCGTTGTCCATAATTCACCCCTCCACTTT. This translates into CASSESVVHNSPLHF. The chain recombines TRBV2 with TRBJ1-6, with D hard to call. The CDR3 contains 15 residues. From germline, CDR1 is SNHLY and CDR2 FYNNEI. The V gene lost 6 bases and the J gene lost 5 bases, with 14 bases spanning the gap.

The rearrangement joins TRBV2 to TRBJ1-5; TRBD1 matches 10 bases. This CDR3 is built from 15 residues. The germline CDR1 and CDR2 sequences are SNHLY and FYNNEI. The J segment lost 2 bases and the V segment lost 6 bases, leaving 4 bases of the junction unmatched. This CDR3 reads CASRAGTGGNQPQHF. The CDR3, as DNA: TGTGCCAGCAGGGCCGGGACAGGGGGCAATCAGCCCCAGCATTTT.

The V gene is TRBV5-1, the J gene TRBJ2-5; maybe TRBD2 (6 bases). CDR3 length: 16 amino acids. The V end was cut by 4 bases, the J end by 0 bases, with 16 bases between. Germline V lookup: CDR1 SGHRS, CDR2 YFSETQ. CDR3 in DNA: TGCGCCAGCAGCCCCGCGGGAAGGAGGGACCAAGAGACCCAGTACTTC. It codes for CASSPAGRRDQETQYF.

The J gene is TRBJ1-1, the V gene TRBV6-6, with 8 nucleotides matching TRBD1. V gave up 5 bases and J gave up 1 base; unmatched junction bases: 3. CDR1 is MNHNY and CDR2 is SVGAGI in the germline V gene (reference sequence). CDR3 length: 14 amino acids. This CDR3 is CASSPGQGNTEAFF. CDR3 coding DNA: TGTGCCAGCAGTCCCGGACAGGGGAACACTGAAGCTTTCTTT.

Only one count was recorded for this clone. The V call is TRBV7-8, the J call TRBJ1-2, with D unresolved. CDR1 is SGHVS, CDR2 FQNEAQ, per germline. V lost 3 bases and J lost 7, with 18 bases in between. The CDR3 sequence is 15 residues long. The CDR3 nucleotides read TGTGCCAGCAGCTTCATGGGTTCCGGGTTAGGTGGCTACACCTTC. It codes for CASSFMGSGLGGYTF.

This clone has a single count. The chain is built from TRBV12-3 or TRBV12-4 and TRBJ1-2, with D possibly TRBD1 on 6 matching bases. Trimming took off 6 bases at V and 4 bases at J, with 12 bases between the two ends. The CDR3 has 13 amino acids. CDR3 region: CASSPGVGYGYTF. The CDR3 DNA sequence: TGTGCCAGCAGCCCAGGGGTTGGCTATGGCTACACCTTC.

The J gene is TRBJ2-3, the V gene TRBV5-5; 10 nucleotides agree with TRBD2. CDR3 length: 18 residues. Trimming removed 1 base from V and 6 bases from J; junction bases left unmatched: 14. Germline CDR1 SGHKS, CDR2 YYEKEE (reference sequence). In DNA form, the CDR3 reads TGTGCCAGCAGCTTGAGGAGCGGGGGGGCCCTTTTCCCCGATACGCAGTATTTT. Translated: CASSLRSGGALFPDTQYF.

Details on this clone: The sample has other DNA sequences that encode this CDR3 too. This chain uses TRBV6-5 with TRBJ2-1, with TRBD2 matching over 11 bases. The germline V gene has CDR1 MNHEY and CDR2 SVGAGI. This CDR3 has 15 amino acids. V lost 6 bases, J lost 2 bases, and 3 bases stayed unmatched. The CDR3 sequence is CASSDSGGAYNEQFF. The CDR3 DNA follows: TGTGCCAGCAGCGATAGCGGGGGGGCCTACAATGAGCAGTTCTTC.

The V and J genes are TRBV5-1 and TRBJ1-4; perhaps TRBD1 as D (5 bases). CDR3 length equals 15 residues. The germline gives CDR1 SGHRS, CDR2 YFSETQ. Trimming pared 2 bases from V and 8 bases from J, leaving 16 bases between. CDR3 sequence: CASSLSGGAEEKLFF. The CDR3 coding sequence is TGCGCCAGCAGCTTAAGTGGTGGGGCCGAAGAAAAACTGTTTTTT.

CDR3 DNA: TGTGCCAGTAGTATAAGGGGACAGGGGGCCATAAGGGTTTACAATGAGCAGTTCTTC. Amino acid sequence: CASSIRGQGAIRVYNEQFF. The chain recombines TRBV19 with TRBJ2-1; TRBD1 aligns across 12 bases. Per the germline V gene, CDR1 is LNHDA and CDR2 is SQIVND (reference sequence). J gave up 4 bases and V 2 bases, and 12 bases lay outside the gene matches. This CDR3 is built from 19 residues.

The chain carries TRBV6-4 and TRBJ1-2, with D tentatively TRBD1 (6 bases). Germline assignment: CDR1 MRHNA and CDR2 SNTAGT. Trimming cost V 5 bases and J 7 bases, with 17 bases left between them. The CDR3 sequence is 14 residues long. The CDR3 here is CASSTTTGSVGYTF. The DNA for the CDR3 is TGTGCCAGCAGTACTACCACAGGGTCCGTTGGCTACACCTTC.

The chain joins TRBV19 to TRBJ2-1; 12 bases match TRBD2. Germline V gene lookup returns CDR1 LNHDA and CDR2 SQIVND (reference sequence). There are 14 residues in the CDR3. V lost 8 bases to trimming and J lost 4 bases; unmatched junction nucleotides: 3. The CDR3 reads CASQTSGGYNEQFF. Here the CDR3 DNA reads TGTGCCAGTCAGACTAGCGGGGGTTACAATGAGCAGTTCTTC.

The chain joins TRBV3-1 (or the pseudogene TRBV3-2) to TRBJ2-7; 9 bases fit TRBD1. This CDR3 has 15 amino acids. Per germline, CDR1 LGHDT and CDR2 YNNKEL (reference sequence). V dropped 1 base and J dropped 6; count of bases not matched to a gene: 7. CDR3 bases: TGTGCCAGCAGCCAAGTCACAGGGGGCAAGGGCGAGCAGTACTTC. Translating it yields CASSQVTGGKGEQYF.

A single count supports this clone. The DNA of the CDR3 is TGTGCCAGCAGTTACGGGGCAGGGGGTAATTCACCCCTCCACTTT. As protein: CASSYGAGGNSPLHF. The rearrangement uses TRBV6-2 or TRBV6-3 and TRBJ1-6; 7 nucleotides agree with TRBD1. V lost 2 bases to trimming and J lost 6 bases; unmatched junction nucleotides: 4. Germline values: CDR1 MNHEY, CDR2 SVGEGT. The CDR3 is 15 amino acids.

Written as DNA, the CDR3 is TGTGCCAGCAGGCCTCCGGGACAAGCGAACACCGGGGAGCTGTTTTTT. It codes for CASRPPGQANTGELFF. The J gene is TRBJ2-2, the V gene TRBV7-9, with D possibly TRBD1 on 6 matching bases. Germline V gene data show CDR1 as SEHNR and CDR2 as FQNEAQ (reference sequence). The CDR3 is 16 residues long. V was clipped by 6 bases and J by 0 bases, with 14 bases between them.

This chain connects TRBV2 to TRBJ2-7, with TRBD1 matching 7 bases. The V gene end was trimmed by 8 bases and the J gene end by 3 bases; junction bases not matched to a gene: 16. This CDR3 region has 16 residues. From germline, CDR1 is SNHLY and CDR2 FYNNEI. Written as DNA, the CDR3 is TGTGCCAGCGGATGGACAGGAGACCTTATCCACTACGAGCAGTACTTC. It specifies CASGWTGDLIHYEQYF.

The chain joins TRBV5-4 to TRBJ2-7; unclear D gene. Germline V gene sequence: CDR1 SGHNT, CDR2 YYREEE (reference sequence). V shed 4 bases and J shed 4 bases, with 15 bases lying between them. The CDR3 has 14 amino acids. The chain's CDR3 is CASSPDLAKYEQYF. The CDR3 nucleotides are TGTGCCAGCAGCCCTGATCTGGCCAAGTACGAGCAGTACTTC.

This clone was found a few times. The chain uses TRBV2 and TRBJ1-1; no definite D call. V was clipped by 8 bases and J by 3 bases, with 7 bases between them. Germline V lookup: CDR1 SNHLY, CDR2 FYNNEI. The CDR3 has 11 residues. In nucleotides, the CDR3 is TGTGCCAGCGCACTATACACTGAAGCTTTCTTT. Residues: CASALYTEAFF.